This record looks at one TCR beta chain sequence and its context. CDR3 size: 17 residues. V shed 5 bases and J 5 bases; nucleotides not matched to a gene: 7. Germline CDR1 and CDR2: SGHTA and FQGNSA. The sample is drawn from a study of Ad26.COV2.S vaccination and SARS-CoV-2 variants. The treatment here: some 19 received Ad26.COV2.S at low or high dose, single or two shots; about 5 received placebo; per-sample allocation not given. Day 63 after the first injection of vaccine or placebo was the sampling time. Profiled with immunoSEQ multiplex PCR; TCRdb holds only in-frame clones, not every one. The data hold over 400,000 clones, with about 90% observed a single time.

The source material was peripheral blood, sampled in a trial of Ad26.COV2.S vaccine versus placebo. This chain joins TRBV7-2 and TRBJ2-2, with 14 positions matching TRBD2. The receptor comes from a person between 18 and 65 years old who received the Ad26.COV2.S COVID-19 vaccine or a placebo. CDR3 bases: TGTGCCAGCAGCGATAGACTAGCGGGGGGGCTTACCGGGGAGCTGTTTTTT. It encodes CASSDRLAGGLTGELFF.